Reported below is one T cell receptor beta chain. Produced via immunoSEQ multiplex PCR; TCRdb's table is partial and in-frame only. The repertoire holds about 140,000 clones, with more than 90% as singletons. This sample stems from a study of control samples from healthy donors and cancer patients. This CDR3 has 14 residues. V was clipped by 0 bases and J by 8 bases, with 11 bases between them. The germline gives CDR1 SGDLS, CDR2 YYNGEE. The sample was blood. The chain recombines TRBV9 with TRBJ2-2; D not certain. This receptor was obtained from a man aged 30 to 39 in good health. CDR3 amino acids: CASSVEYGRGELFF. For the CDR3, the DNA is TGTGCCAGCAGCGTAGAATATGGCAGGGGGGAGCTGTTTTTT. Variable domain in full (rest from reference TRBV9 and TRBJ2-2): DSGVTQTPKHLITATGQRVTLRCSPRSGDLSVYWYQQSLDQGLQFLIQYYNGEERAKGNILERFSAQQFPDLHSELNLSSLELGDSALYFCASSVEYGRGELFFGEGSRLTVL.